This T cell receptor (beta chain) came from a study of cytomegalovirus exposure and HLA in healthy donors. V was clipped by 4 bases and J by 5 bases, with 15 bases between them. The CDR3 sequence is 15 residues long. Germline CDR1 SGHRS, CDR2 YFSETQ. Findings of the study overall: In vitro confirmation showed three CMV-associated chains to be CMV antigen specific. Researchers reported in a later analysis that a missense DCLRE1C variant was tied to TCR beta V- and J-gene trimming. Most TCR sequences were uncommon, yet certain public TCRs appeared in many donors.

Primers: 60 Vbeta forward and 13 Jbeta reverse. Generated by immunoSEQ multiplex PCR, the TCRdb table keeps only in-frame clones and is missing some. The table includes a few hundred thousand clones, 75% to 90% detected once. In the case of this clone: Its antigen is unknown.

Material: PBMCs. The receptor was isolated from a girl aged 2 to 10 in good health and CMV-seronegative. The V gene is TRBV5-1, the J gene TRBJ1-4, with D perhaps TRBD1 (6 bases). CDR3 nucleotides: TGCGCCAGCAGCCTGTCCCCAGGGGTGAATGAAAAACTGTTTTTT. Translating it yields CASSLSPGVNEKLFF.